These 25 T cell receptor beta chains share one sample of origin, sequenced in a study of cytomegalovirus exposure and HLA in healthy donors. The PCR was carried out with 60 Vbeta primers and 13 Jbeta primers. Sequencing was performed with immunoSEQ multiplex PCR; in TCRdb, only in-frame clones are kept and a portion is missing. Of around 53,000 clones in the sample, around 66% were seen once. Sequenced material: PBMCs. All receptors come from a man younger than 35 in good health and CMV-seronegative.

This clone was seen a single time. CDR3 nucleotide sequence: TGTGCCATCAGTCTGGGGACTAGCACCTACGAGCAGTACTTC. It is translated as CAISLGTSTYEQYF. The rearrangement uses TRBV10-3 and TRBJ2-7; TRBD2 agrees at 9 bases. The CDR3 totals 14 residues. V shed 5 bases, J shed 2 bases, and the junction held 4 bases outside the gene matches. Germline V CDR1 and CDR2: ENHRY, SYGVKD.

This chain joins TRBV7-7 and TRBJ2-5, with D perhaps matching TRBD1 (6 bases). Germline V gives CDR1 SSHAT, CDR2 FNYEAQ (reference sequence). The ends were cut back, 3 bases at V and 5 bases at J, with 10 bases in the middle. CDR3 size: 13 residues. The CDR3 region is CASSFQGMETQYF. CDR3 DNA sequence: TGTGCCAGCAGCTTTCAGGGGATGGAGACCCAGTACTTC.

CDR3 DNA: TGTGCCAGCAGCCGGAGGGGATCAACTAATGAAAAACTGTTTTTT. As protein: CASSRRGSTNEKLFF. The chain links TRBV5-8 to TRBJ1-4; a possible D gene is TRBD1 (5 bases). Germline V CDR1 and CDR2: SGHTS, YDEGEE. V was trimmed by 4 bases and J by 0 bases, leaving 10 bases between them. The CDR3 runs 15 residues.

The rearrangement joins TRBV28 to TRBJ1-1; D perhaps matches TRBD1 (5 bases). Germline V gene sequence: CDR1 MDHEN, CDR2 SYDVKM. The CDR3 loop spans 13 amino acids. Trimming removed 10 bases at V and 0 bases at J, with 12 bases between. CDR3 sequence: CATRGTMNTEAFF. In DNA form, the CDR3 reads TGTGCCACCCGCGGGACGATGAACACTGAAGCTTTCTTT.

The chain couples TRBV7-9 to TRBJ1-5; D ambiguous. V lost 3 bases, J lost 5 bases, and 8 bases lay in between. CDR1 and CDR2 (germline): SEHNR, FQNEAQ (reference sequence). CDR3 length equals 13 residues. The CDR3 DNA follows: TGTGCCAGCAGCTTTGGGCAGGATCAGCCCCAGCATTTT. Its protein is CASSFGQDQPQHF.

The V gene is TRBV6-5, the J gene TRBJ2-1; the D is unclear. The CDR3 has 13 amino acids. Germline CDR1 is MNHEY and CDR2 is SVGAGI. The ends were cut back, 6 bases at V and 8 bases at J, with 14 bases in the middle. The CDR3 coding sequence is TGTGCCAGCAGACCGCACGGAGTAGATGAGCAGTTCTTC. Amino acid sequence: CASRPHGVDEQFF.

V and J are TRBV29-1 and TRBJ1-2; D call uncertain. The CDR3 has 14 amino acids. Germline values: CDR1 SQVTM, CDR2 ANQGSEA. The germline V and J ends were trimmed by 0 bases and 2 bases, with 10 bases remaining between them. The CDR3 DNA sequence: TGCAGCGTTGAAGAGTTGGAGAGAAACTATGGCTACACCTTC. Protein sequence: CSVEELERNYGYTF. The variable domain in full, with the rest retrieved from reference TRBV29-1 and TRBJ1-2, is SAVISQKPSRDICQRGTSLTIQCQVDSQVTMMFWYRQQPGQSLTLIATANQGSEATYESGFVIDKFPISRPNLTFSTLTVSNMSPEDSSIYLCSVEELERNYGYTFGSGTRLTVV.

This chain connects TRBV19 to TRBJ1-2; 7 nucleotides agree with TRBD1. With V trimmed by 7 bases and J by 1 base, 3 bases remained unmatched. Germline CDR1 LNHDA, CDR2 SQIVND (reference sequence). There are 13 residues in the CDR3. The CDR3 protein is CASIGDSNYGYTF. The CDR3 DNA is TGTGCCAGTATCGGGGACAGTAACTATGGCTACACCTTC.

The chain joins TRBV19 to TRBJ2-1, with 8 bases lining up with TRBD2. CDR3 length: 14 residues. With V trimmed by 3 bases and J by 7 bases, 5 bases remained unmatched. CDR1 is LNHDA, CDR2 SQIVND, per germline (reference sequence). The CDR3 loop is CASSISSGSNEQFF. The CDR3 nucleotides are TGTGCCAGTAGTATCTCAAGCGGGAGTAATGAGCAGTTCTTC.

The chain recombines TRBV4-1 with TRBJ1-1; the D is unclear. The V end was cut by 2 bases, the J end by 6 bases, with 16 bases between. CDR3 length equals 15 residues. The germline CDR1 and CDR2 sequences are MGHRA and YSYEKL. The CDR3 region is CASSQSLGVLPEAFF. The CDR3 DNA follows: TGCGCCAGCAGCCAATCCTTGGGAGTCCTACCTGAAGCTTTCTTT.

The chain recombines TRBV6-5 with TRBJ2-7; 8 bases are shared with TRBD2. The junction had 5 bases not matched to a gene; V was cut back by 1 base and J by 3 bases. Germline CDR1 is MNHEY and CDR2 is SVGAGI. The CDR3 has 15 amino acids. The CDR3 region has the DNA TGTGCCAGCAGTTACTATACGGGAGGGGTCTACGAGCAGTACTTC. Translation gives CASSYYTGGVYEQYF.

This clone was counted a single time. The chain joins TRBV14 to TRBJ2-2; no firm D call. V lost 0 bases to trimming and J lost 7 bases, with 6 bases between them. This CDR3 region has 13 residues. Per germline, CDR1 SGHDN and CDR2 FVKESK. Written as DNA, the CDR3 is TGTGCCAGCAGCCAAGATCCCCTCGGGGAGCTGTTTTTT. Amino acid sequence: CASSQDPLGELFF.

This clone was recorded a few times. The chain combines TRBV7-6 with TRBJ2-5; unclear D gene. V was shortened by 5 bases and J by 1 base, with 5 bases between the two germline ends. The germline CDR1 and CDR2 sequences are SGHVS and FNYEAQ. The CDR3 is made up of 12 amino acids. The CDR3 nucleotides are TGTGCCAGCAGCCCGAGCCAAGAGACCCAGTACTTC. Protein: CASSPSQETQYF.

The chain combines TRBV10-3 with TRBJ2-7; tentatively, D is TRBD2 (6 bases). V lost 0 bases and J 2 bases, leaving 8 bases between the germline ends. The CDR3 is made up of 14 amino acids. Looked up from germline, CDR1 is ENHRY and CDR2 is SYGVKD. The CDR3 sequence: CAISESRLAYEQYF. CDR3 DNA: TGTGCCATCAGTGAGTCGAGACTAGCCTACGAGCAGTACTTC.

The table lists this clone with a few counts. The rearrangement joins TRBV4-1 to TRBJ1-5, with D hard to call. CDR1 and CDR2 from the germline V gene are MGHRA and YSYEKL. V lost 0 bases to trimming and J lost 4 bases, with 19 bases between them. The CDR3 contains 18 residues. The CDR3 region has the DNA TGCGCCAGCAGCCAAGATAGGAACTTCGGGGTAACGAATCAGCCCCAGCATTTT. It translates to CASSQDRNFGVTNQPQHF.

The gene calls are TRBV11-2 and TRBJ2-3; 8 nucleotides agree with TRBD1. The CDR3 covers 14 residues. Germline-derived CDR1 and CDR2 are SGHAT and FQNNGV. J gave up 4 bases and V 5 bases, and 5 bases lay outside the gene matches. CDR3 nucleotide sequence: TGTGCCAGCAGCCCCGGGACAGGTCCAGATACGCAGTATTTT. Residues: CASSPGTGPDTQYF.

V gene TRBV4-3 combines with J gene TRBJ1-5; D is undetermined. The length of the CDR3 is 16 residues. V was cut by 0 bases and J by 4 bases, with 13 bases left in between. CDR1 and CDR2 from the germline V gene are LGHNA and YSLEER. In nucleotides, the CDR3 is TGCGCCAGCAGCCAAGACCCCCCGGCGGGGAATCAGCCCCAGCATTTT. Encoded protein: CASSQDPPAGNQPQHF.

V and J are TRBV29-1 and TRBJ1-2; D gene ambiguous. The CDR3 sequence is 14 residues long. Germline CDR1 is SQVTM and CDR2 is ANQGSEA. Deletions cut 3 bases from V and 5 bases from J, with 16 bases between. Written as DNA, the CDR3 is TGCAGCGTTGACCCGGCGGGCAGCCAGTATGGCTACACCTTC. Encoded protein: CSVDPAGSQYGYTF.

CDR3 residues: CASSNRTVVTYEQYF. CDR3 nucleotides: TGTGCCAGCAGCAACAGGACAGTTGTTACCTACGAGCAGTACTTC. The chain uses TRBV7-2 and TRBJ2-7, with D possibly matching TRBD1 (6 bases). The V gene lost 5 bases and the J gene lost 2 bases, with 16 bases spanning the gap. The CDR3 runs to 15 residues. Per germline, CDR1 SGHTA and CDR2 FQGNSA.

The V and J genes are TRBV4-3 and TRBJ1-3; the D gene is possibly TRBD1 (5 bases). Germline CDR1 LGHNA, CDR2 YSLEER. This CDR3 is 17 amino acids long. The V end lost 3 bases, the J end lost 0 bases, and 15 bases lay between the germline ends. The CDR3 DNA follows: TGCGCCAGCAGCCACTCTCAGACAGCCACCTCTGGAAACACCATATATTTT. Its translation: CASSHSQTATSGNTIYF.

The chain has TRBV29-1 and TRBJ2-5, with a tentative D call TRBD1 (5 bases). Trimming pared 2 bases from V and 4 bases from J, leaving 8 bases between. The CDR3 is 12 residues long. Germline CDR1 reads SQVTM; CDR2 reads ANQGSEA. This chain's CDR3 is CSVETGGETQYF. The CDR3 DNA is TGCAGCGTTGAAACAGGCGGAGAGACCCAGTACTTC.

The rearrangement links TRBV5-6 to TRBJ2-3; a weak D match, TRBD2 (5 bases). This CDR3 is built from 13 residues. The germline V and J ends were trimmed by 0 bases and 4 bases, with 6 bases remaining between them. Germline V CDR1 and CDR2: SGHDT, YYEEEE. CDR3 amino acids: CASSLGRADTQYF. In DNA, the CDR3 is TGTGCCAGCAGCTTGGGGCGGGCAGATACGCAGTATTTT. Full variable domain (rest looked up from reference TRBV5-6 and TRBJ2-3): DAGVTQSPTHLIKTRGQQVTLRCSPKSGHDTVSWYQQALGQGPQFIFQYYEEEERQRGNFPDRFSGHQFPNYSSELNVNALLLGDSALYLCASSLGRADTQYFGPGTRLTVL.

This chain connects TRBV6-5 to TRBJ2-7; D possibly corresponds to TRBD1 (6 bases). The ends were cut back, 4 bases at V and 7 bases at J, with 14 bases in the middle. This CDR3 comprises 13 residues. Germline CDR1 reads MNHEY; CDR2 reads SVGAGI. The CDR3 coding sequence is TGTGCCAGCAGTTCCAGGGGTTTACGAGAGCAGTACTTC. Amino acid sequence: CASSSRGLREQYF.

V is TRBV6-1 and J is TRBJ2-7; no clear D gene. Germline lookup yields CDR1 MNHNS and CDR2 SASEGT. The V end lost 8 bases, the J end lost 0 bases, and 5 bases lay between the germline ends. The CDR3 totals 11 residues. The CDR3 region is CASSHSYEQYF. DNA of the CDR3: TGTGCCAGCTCCCACTCCTACGAGCAGTACTTC.

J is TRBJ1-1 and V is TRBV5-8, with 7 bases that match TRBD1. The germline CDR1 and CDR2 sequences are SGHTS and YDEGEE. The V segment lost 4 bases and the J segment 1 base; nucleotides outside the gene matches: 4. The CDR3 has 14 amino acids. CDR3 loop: CASSRDRGNTEAFF. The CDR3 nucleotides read TGTGCCAGCAGCCGGGACAGAGGGAACACTGAAGCTTTCTTT.